Described below is a single TCR beta chain sequence and its context. The sample is drawn from a study of regulatory T cells in long-lasting Graves disease. As for time point: newly diagnosed GD, antithyroid drugs for less than 3 months. PBMC-extracted RNA yielded the TCR library. Arm-PCR of CDR3 regions with iRepertoire HTBI primers generated TCR beta libraries. Each CDR3 protein is one row after TCRdb ran MiXCR on the multiplex PCR reads. Of more than 400,000 distinct CDR3 sequences listed, around 15% are singletons. The CDR3 covers 17 residues. V lost 4 bases to trimming and J lost 0 bases; unmatched junction nucleotides: 7. In germline, CDR1 is SGHRS, CDR2 YFSETQ. These data also formed part of another study, on T cells in Graves' hyperthyroidism and ophthalmopathy.

The material was peripheral blood mononuclear cells (PBMCs), obtained at new diagnosis, from a patient treated with antithyroid drugs. The chain links TRBV5-1 to TRBJ2-6; TRBD1 matches at 7 bases. The TCR sequence derives from a man aged 35 to 55 with Graves disease. The CDR3: CASSTDRPGSGANVLTF. The CDR3 DNA sequence: TGCGCCAGCAGCACGGACAGGCCTGGCTCTGGGGCCAACGTCCTGACTTTC.